The 8 T cell receptor beta chains presented below share a single source sample, sequenced in a study of CD8+CD57+ T cells in acquired aplastic anemia. TCR beta VDJ combinations and CDR3 sequences were profiled from genomic DNA. Via MiXCR, TCRdb re-called the reads, giving one row per CDR3 protein. The sample comprises 200,000 to 250,000 distinct CDR3 sequences, about 44% of which are singletons, and over 7.5% rests with the top ten. Patients chosen for sequencing had CD8+CD57+ cells that had expanded, as shown by flow cytometry. Specimen: sorted CD4+, CD8+, or CD8+CD57+ T cells (not recorded which) from PBMCs. The receptors here all came from a human donor with aplastic anemia.

The DNA for the CDR3 is TGTGCCAGCACGGGGACTAACTATGGCTACACCTTC. Protein sequence: CASTGTNYGYTF. The J gene is TRBJ1-2, the V gene TRBV27; D not resolved. Germline assignment: CDR1 MNHEY and CDR2 SMNVEV (reference sequence). The CDR3 consists of 12 residues. V gave up 7 bases and J gave up 0 bases, with 6 bases separating them.

In this sample, this clonotype turned up once. The J gene is TRBJ2-7, the V gene TRBV7-8, with D perhaps TRBD1 (5 bases). Trimming stripped 2 bases from V and 2 bases from J, with 13 bases between. This CDR3 contains 15 residues. CDR1 and CDR2 (germline): SGHVS, FQNEAQ. DNA for the CDR3: TGTGCCAGCAGCTTAACAACAGGTAAAACCTACGAGCAGTACTTC. This codes for CASSLTTGKTYEQYF.

With respect to this clonotype: It may be a read error: a sequence one base away is much more abundant. The chain carries TRBV6-4 and TRBJ2-6, with TRBD2 identical over 7 bases. The CDR3 is 14 amino acids. In germline, CDR1 is MRHNA, CDR2 SNTAGT. CDR3 sequence reads: CANSDERDANVLTF. Written as DNA, the CDR3 is TGTGCCAACAGTGACGAGCGGGATGCCAACGTCCTGACTTTC.

This clonotype was counted between two and nine times. This chain joins TRBV10-3 and TRBJ2-6; D remains ambiguous. Germline V gene data show CDR1 as ENHRY and CDR2 as SYGVKD. This CDR3 has 15 amino acids. The V end was cut by 3 bases, the J end by 2 bases, with 8 bases between. The CDR3 here is CAISDRVAGANVLTF. DNA for the CDR3: TGTGCCATCAGTGATCGAGTCGCTGGGGCCAACGTCCTGACTTTC.

This clonotype was seen at least ten times. The chain recombines TRBV5-1 with TRBJ1-1; D is unclear. CDR1 is SGHRS, CDR2 YFSETQ, per germline. This CDR3 has 14 amino acids. V was cut by 0 bases and J by 1 base, with 7 bases left in between. The CDR3 sequence: CASSLGIRNTEAFF. The DNA for the CDR3 is TGCGCCAGCAGCTTGGGCATACGGAACACTGAAGCTTTCTTT. Supplemented by reference TRBV5-1 and TRBJ1-1, the full variable domain reads KAGVTQTPRYLIKTRGQQVTLSCSPISGHRSVSWYQQTPGQGLQFLFEYFSETQRNKGNFPGRFSGRQFSNSRSEMNVSTLELGDSALYLCASSLGIRNTEAFFGQGTRLTVV.

This clonotype was found many times. The chain joins TRBV27 to TRBJ1-6, with 9 nucleotides matching TRBD1. The CDR3 contains 14 residues. The ends lost 5 bases at V and 10 bases at J; junction bases unmatched: 6. In germline, CDR1 is MNHEY, CDR2 SMNVEV (reference sequence). CDR3 amino acids: CASSTYRGQSPLHF. CDR3 coding DNA: TGTGCCAGCAGTACTTACAGGGGGCAATCACCCCTCCACTTT.

This clonotype occurred many times. This rearrangement joins TRBV6-5 to TRBJ2-7; TRBD2 matches at 7 bases. Trimming at V came to 3 bases and at J to 0 bases, leaving 5 bases not matched to a gene. CDR1 MNHEY and CDR2 SVGAGI come from the germline V gene. This CDR3 region has 15 residues. The chain's CDR3 is CASSYLAESSYEQYF. CDR3 nucleotide sequence: TGTGCCAGCAGTTATCTAGCGGAGAGCTCCTACGAGCAGTACTTC.

This clonotype was detected many times. This chain uses TRBV15 with TRBJ2-5; no firm D call. Deletions cut 0 bases from V and 5 bases from J, with 7 bases between. The CDR3 length is 13 residues. The germline V gene encodes CDR1 LNHNV and CDR2 YYDKDF (reference sequence). The CDR3 DNA sequence: TGTGCCACCAGCAGAGAGGCGTTGGAGACCCAGTACTTC. Amino acid sequence: CATSREALETQYF.